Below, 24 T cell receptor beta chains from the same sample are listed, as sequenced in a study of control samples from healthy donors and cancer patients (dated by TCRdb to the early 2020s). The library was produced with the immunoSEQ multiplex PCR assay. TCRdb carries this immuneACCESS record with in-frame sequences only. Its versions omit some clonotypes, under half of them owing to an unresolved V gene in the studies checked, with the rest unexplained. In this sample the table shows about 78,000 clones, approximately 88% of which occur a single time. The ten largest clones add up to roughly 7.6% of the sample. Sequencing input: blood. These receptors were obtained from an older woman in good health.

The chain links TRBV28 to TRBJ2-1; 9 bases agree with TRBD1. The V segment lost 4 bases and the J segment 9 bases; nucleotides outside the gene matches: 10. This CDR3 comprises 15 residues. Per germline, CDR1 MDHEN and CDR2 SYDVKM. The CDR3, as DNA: TGTGCCAGCAGTTCTGTCGGACAGGGGCAGGCTGAGCAGTTCTTC. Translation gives CASSSVGQGQAEQFF. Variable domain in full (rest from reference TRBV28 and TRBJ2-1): DVKVTQSSRYLVKRTGEKVFLECVQDMDHENMFWYRQDPGLGLRLIYFSYDVKMKEKGDIPEGYSVSREKKERFSLILESASTNQTSMYLCASSSVGQGQAEQFFGPGTRLTVL.

CDR3 sequence (DNA): TGTGCCAGCAGCTTTCGGGGTCAAGAGACCCAGTACTTC. Translated: CASSFRGQETQYF. The chain couples TRBV7-2 to TRBJ2-5; D possibly corresponds to TRBD2 (5 bases). Germline V gene sequence: CDR1 SGHTA, CDR2 FQGNSA. There are 13 residues in the CDR3. Between the trimmed V and J ends, which lost 3 bases and 2 bases, there was a span of 7 bases.

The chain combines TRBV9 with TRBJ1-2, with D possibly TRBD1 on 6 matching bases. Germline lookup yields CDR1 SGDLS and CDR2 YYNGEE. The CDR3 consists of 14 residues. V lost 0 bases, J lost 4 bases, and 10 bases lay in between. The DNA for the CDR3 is TGTGCCAGCAGCGTAGGCCAGGGGAGCTATGGCTACACCTTC. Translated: CASSVGQGSYGYTF.

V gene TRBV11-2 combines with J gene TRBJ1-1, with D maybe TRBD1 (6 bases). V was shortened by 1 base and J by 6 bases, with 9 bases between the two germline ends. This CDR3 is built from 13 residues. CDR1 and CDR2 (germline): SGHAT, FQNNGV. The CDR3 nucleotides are TGTGCCAGCAGCTTAGTAGGGGGTGCTGAAGCTTTCTTT. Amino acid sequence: CASSLVGGAEAFF.

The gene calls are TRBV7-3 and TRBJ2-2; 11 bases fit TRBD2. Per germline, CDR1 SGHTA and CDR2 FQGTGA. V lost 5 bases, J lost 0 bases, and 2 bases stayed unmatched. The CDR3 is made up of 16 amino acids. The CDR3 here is CASSTTSGANTGELFF. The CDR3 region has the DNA TGTGCCAGCAGCACGACTAGCGGGGCGAACACCGGGGAGCTGTTTTTT.

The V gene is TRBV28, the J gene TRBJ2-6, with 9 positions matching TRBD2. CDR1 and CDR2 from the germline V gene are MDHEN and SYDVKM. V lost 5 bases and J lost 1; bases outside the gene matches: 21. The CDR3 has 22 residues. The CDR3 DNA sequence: TGTGCCAGCAGTCCAGAGTTAGCGGGAGCTTTTGTAGTTCGTTCTGGGGCCAACGTCCTGACTTTC. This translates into CASSPELAGAFVVRSGANVLTF.

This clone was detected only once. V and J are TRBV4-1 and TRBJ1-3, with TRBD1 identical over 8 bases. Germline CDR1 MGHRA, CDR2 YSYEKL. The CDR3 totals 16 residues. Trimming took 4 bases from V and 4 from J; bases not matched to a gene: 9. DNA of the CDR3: TGCGCCAGCAGCCTATTCCGGACAGGGATGGGAAACACCATATATTTT. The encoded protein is CASSLFRTGMGNTIYF.

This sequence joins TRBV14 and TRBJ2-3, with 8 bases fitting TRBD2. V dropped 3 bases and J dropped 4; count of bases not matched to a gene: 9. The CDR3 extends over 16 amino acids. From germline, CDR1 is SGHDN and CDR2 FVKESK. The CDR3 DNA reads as TGTGCCAGCAGCCAGAGCGGAGCGGGAGTTTCAGATACGCAGTATTTT. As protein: CASSQSGAGVSDTQYF.

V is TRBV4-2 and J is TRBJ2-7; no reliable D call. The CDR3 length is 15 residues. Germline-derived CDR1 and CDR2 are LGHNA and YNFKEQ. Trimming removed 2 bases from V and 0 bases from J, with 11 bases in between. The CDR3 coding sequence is TGTGCCAGCAGCCAACGCGGCAGGAGCTCCTACGAGCAGTACTTC. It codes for CASSQRGRSSYEQYF.

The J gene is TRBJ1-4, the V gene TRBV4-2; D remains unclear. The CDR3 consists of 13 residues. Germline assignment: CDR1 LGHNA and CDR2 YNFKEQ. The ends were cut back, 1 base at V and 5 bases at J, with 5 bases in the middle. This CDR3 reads CASSQGLNEKLFF. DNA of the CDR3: TGTGCCAGCAGCCAAGGATTGAATGAAAAACTGTTTTTT.

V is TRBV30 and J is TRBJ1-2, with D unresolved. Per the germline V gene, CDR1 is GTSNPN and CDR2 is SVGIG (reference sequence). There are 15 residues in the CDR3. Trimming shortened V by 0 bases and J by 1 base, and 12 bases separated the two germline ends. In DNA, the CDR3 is TGTGCCTGGAGTGTACAACAGAAAAATAACTATGGCTACACCTTC. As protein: CAWSVQQKNNYGYTF.

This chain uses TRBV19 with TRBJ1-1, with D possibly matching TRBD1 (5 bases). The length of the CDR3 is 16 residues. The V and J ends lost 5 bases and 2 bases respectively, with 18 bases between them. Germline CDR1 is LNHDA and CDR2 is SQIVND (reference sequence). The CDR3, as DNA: TGTGCCAGTAGTTCCGCCTACGGGACGACTAACACTGAAGCTTTCTTT. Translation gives CASSSAYGTTNTEAFF.

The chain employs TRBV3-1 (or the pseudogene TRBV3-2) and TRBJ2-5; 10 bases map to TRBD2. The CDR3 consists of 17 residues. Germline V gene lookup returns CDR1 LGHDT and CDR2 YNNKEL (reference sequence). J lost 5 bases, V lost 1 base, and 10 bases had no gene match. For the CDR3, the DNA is TGTGCCAGCAGCCAAGGGTCCGGGACTAGCGAAGTGGAGACCCAGTACTTC. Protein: CASSQGSGTSEVETQYF.

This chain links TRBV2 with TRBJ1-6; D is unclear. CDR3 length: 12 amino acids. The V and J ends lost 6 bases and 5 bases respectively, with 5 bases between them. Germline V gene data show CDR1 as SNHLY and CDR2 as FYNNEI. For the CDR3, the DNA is TGTGCCAGCAGGGAGGATAATTCACCCCTCCACTTT. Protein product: CASREDNSPLHF.

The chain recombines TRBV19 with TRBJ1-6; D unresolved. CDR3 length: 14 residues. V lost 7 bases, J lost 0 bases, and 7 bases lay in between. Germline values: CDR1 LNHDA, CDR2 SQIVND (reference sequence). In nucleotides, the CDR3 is TGTGCCAGTAAAGGCGACTCCTATAATTCACCCCTCCACTTT. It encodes CASKGDSYNSPLHF.

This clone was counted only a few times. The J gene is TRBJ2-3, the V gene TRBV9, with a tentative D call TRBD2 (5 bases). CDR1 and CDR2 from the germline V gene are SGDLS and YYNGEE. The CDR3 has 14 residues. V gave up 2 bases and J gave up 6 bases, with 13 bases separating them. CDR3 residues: CASSVGVERDTQYF. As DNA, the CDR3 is TGTGCCAGCAGCGTCGGGGTCGAGAGGGATACGCAGTATTTT.

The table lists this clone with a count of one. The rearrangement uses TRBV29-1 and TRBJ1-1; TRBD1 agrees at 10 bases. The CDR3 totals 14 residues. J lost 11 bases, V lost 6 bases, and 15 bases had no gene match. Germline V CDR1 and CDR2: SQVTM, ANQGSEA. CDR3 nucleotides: TGCAGCGTCCACCGGGACAGGGGTGATATGGGGGCTTTCTTT. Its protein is CSVHRDRGDMGAFF.

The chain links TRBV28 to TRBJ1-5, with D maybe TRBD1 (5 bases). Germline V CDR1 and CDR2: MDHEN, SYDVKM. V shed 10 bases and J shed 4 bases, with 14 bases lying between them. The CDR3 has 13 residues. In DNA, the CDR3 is TGTGCCACAGCCAGGGACGCGAATCAGCCCCAGCATTTT. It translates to CATARDANQPQHF.

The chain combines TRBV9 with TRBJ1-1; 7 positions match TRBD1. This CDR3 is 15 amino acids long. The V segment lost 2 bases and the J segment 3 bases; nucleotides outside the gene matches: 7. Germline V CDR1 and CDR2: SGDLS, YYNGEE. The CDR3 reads CASSVHRGQDTEAFF. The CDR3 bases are TGTGCCAGCAGCGTGCACAGGGGCCAGGACACTGAAGCTTTCTTT.

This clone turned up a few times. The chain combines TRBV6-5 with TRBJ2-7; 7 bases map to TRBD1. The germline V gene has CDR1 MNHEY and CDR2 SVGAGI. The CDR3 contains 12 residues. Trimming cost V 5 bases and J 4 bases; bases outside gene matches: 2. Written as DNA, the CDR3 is TGTGCCAGCAGTATACAGGGGTACGAGCAGTACTTC. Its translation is CASSIQGYEQYF.

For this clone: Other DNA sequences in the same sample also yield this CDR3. In DNA, the CDR3 is TGCGCCAGCAGCGATCTTAGCAATCAGCCCCAGCATTTT. Amino acid sequence: CASSDLSNQPQHF. The V and J genes are TRBV10-2 and TRBJ1-5, with no clear D. The length of the CDR3 is 13 residues. V lost 6 bases to trimming and J lost 0 bases, with 6 bases between them. Germline CDR1 reads WSHSY; CDR2 reads SAAADI.

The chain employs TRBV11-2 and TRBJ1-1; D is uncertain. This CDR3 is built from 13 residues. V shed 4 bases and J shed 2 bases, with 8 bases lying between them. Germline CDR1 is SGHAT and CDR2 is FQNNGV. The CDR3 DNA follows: TGTGCCAGCAGCTCGGACGTTAACACTGAAGCTTTCTTT. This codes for CASSSDVNTEAFF.

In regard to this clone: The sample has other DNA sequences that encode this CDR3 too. The CDR3 DNA reads TGTGCCAGCAGCTCCGGGACCTTTGAAGCTTTCTTT. Its protein product is CASSSGTFEAFF. This sequence joins TRBV9 and TRBJ1-1, with D possibly TRBD1 on 5 matching bases. CDR3 size: 12 residues. Germline CDR1 and CDR2: SGDLS and YYNGEE. The germline V and J ends were trimmed by 4 bases and 7 bases, with 11 bases remaining between them. Complete variable domain (other parts from reference TRBV9 and TRBJ1-1): DSGVTQTPKHLITATGQRVTLRCSPRSGDLSVYWYQQSLDQGLQFLIQYYNGEERAKGNILERFSAQQFPDLHSELNLSSLELGDSALYFCASSSGTFEAFFGQGTRLTVV.

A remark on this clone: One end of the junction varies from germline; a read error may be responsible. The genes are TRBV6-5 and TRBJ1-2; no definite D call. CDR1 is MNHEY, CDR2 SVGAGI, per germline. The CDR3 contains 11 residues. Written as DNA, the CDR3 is TGTGCCACAGGACGCCAGCCCGGAATACGCTTC. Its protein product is CATGRQPGIRF.